The 29 T cell receptor beta chains listed next were all sequenced from one sample in a study of control samples from healthy donors and cancer patients. Measured with immunoSEQ multiplex PCR; TCRdb has only the in-frame clones, and not every one. Of about 82,000 clones listed, more than 75% are singletons. Sequenced: blood. Source of these receptors: a man aged 50-59 years in good health.

This clone has more than one count but fewer than ten. The gene calls are TRBV15 and TRBJ1-3; 7 nucleotides agree with TRBD1. The CDR3 has 14 amino acids. Unmatched junction bases numbered 5, after V lost 3 bases and J lost 6 bases. Germline CDR1 and CDR2: LNHNV and YYDKDF (reference sequence). CDR3 sequence: CATSRGQQENTIYF. The CDR3 DNA reads TGTGCCACCAGCAGGGGACAGCAAGAAAACACCATATATTTT.

J is TRBJ1-1 and V is TRBV20-1; perhaps TRBD1 as D (5 bases). The CDR3 is 15 amino acids. V was pared by 3 bases and J by 0 bases, with 14 bases between. Germline CDR1 and CDR2: DFQATT and SNEGSKA (reference sequence). This CDR3 is CSASPVEGMNTEAFF. In DNA, the CDR3 is TGCAGTGCTAGTCCAGTAGAGGGGATGAACACTGAAGCTTTCTTT.

The V and J genes are TRBV20-1 and TRBJ1-1; D unresolved. Germline CDR1 reads DFQATT; CDR2 reads SNEGSKA (reference sequence). V lost 3 bases to trimming and J lost 5 bases, with 7 bases between them. The length of the CDR3 is 11 residues. The CDR3 DNA follows: TGCAGTGCTAGGGAGAGGACTGAAGCTTTCTTT. It encodes CSARERTEAFF.

V and J are TRBV4-1 and TRBJ1-6; 9 positions match TRBD1. The CDR3 is made up of 14 amino acids. Trimming took 5 bases from V and 9 from J; bases not matched to a gene: 5. The germline V gene encodes CDR1 MGHRA and CDR2 YSYEKL. CDR3 bases: TGCGCCAGCAGCGCACAGGGGGCCGGTTCACCCCTCCACTTT. It codes for CASSAQGAGSPLHF.

This clone was recorded only once. The chain couples TRBV4-1 to TRBJ2-5, with D hard to call. Germline CDR1 is MGHRA and CDR2 is YSYEKL. The V and J ends lost 1 base and 2 bases respectively, with 8 bases between them. This CDR3 has 14 residues. CDR3 amino acids: CASSQGQRQETQYF. CDR3 coding DNA: TGCGCCAGCAGCCAAGGACAACGACAAGAGACCCAGTACTTC.

The chain employs TRBV12-3 or TRBV12-4 and TRBJ2-2, with unresolved D. The CDR3 is 13 amino acids. Trimming cost V 4 bases and J 2 bases, with 5 bases left between them. CDR3 bases: TGTGCCAGCAGTTCCCCAAACACCGGGGAGCTGTTTTTT. Translated, it gives CASSSPNTGELFF.

The rearrangement links TRBV6-5 to TRBJ1-1; D ambiguous. The V gene lost 6 bases and the J gene lost 6 bases, with 17 bases spanning the gap. The CDR3 spans 14 residues. The germline gives CDR1 MNHEY, CDR2 SVGAGI. The CDR3 region is CASSSRPALAEAFF. Written as DNA, the CDR3 is TGTGCCAGCAGCTCCCGGCCGGCTCTGGCTGAAGCTTTCTTT.

The rearrangement joins TRBV5-1 to TRBJ1-2; D might be TRBD1 (5 bases). The germline V and J ends were trimmed by 0 bases and 8 bases, with 14 bases remaining between them. This CDR3 has 14 amino acids. The germline V gene encodes CDR1 SGHRS and CDR2 YFSETQ. CDR3 sequence (DNA): TGCGCCAGCAGCTTGGAACAACCTACAGGCGGCTACACCTTC. Protein sequence: CASSLEQPTGGYTF.

The J gene is TRBJ2-1, the V gene TRBV5-1, with D perhaps being TRBD1 or TRBD2 (5 bases each). The V gene lost 4 bases and the J gene lost 0 bases, with 14 bases spanning the gap. This CDR3 contains 16 residues. Germline V gives CDR1 SGHRS, CDR2 YFSETQ. The CDR3 sequence is CASSKGPQSSYNEQFF. The CDR3 DNA is TGCGCCAGCAGCAAGGGACCTCAGAGCTCCTACAATGAGCAGTTCTTC.

The CDR3 DNA follows: TGCGCCAGCAGCCAAGATAGGGTGCTGGGGGCAACTAATGAAAAACTGTTTTTT. Translating gives CASSQDRVLGATNEKLFF. This chain links TRBV4-3 with TRBJ1-4; D is possibly TRBD1 (5 bases). CDR1 is LGHNA, CDR2 YSLEER, per germline. V lost 0 bases to trimming and J lost 0 bases, with 14 bases between them. The CDR3 sequence is 18 residues long.

The chain carries TRBV12-3 or TRBV12-4 and TRBJ2-3; 8 bases match TRBD2. Unmatched junction bases numbered 2, after V lost 5 bases and J lost 4 bases. This CDR3 is built from 13 residues. The CDR3 sequence is CASSRGLADTQYF. The CDR3 coding sequence is TGTGCCAGCAGTCGGGGACTAGCAGATACGCAGTATTTT.

The chain links TRBV7-8 to TRBJ1-1, with TRBD1 matching 9 bases. The CDR3 is 16 amino acids. Trimming cost V 3 bases and J 4 bases; bases outside gene matches: 9. In germline, CDR1 is SGHVS, CDR2 FQNEAQ. DNA of the CDR3: TGTGCCAGCAGCTTCGGGACAGGGCACCTACTCACTGAAGCTTTCTTT. It codes for CASSFGTGHLLTEAFF.

There are a few counts of this clone. Other DNA sequences from this sample encode an identical CDR3 as well. The rearrangement joins TRBV11-2 to TRBJ1-1, with D possibly being TRBD1 (5 bases). The germline V gene encodes CDR1 SGHAT and CDR2 FQNNGV. Trimming shortened V by 3 bases and J by 4 bases, and 9 bases separated the two germline ends. The CDR3 contains 13 residues. The CDR3 sequence is CASSFGGTTEAFF. Written as DNA, the CDR3 is TGTGCCAGCAGCTTTGGTGGGACCACTGAAGCTTTCTTT. Looking up the rest from reference TRBV11-2 and TRBJ1-1 gives the full variable domain: EAGVAQSPRYKIIEKRQSVAFWCNPISGHATLYWYQQILGQGPKLLIQFQNNGVVDDSQLPKDRFSAERLKGVDSTLKIQPAKLEDSAVYLCASSFGGTTEAFFGQGTRLTVV.

V gene TRBV20-1 combines with J gene TRBJ2-1, with a possible D match to TRBD2 (6 bases). V was shortened by 3 bases and J by 7 bases, with 19 bases between the two germline ends. The CDR3 runs 15 residues. In germline, CDR1 is DFQATT, CDR2 SNEGSKA (reference sequence). CDR3 sequence reads: CSASLTRRIGNEQFF. In nucleotides, the CDR3 is TGCAGTGCTAGTTTGACTAGGCGGATTGGTAATGAGCAGTTCTTC.

This clone has more than one count but fewer than ten. The chain joins TRBV20-1 to TRBJ1-3; 8 nucleotides agree with TRBD1. The CDR3 runs to 14 residues. The germline V gene encodes CDR1 DFQATT and CDR2 SNEGSKA (reference sequence). The V segment lost 3 bases and the J segment 4 bases; nucleotides outside the gene matches: 5. The CDR3 DNA sequence: TGCAGTGCTAGTGGACAGGGTCCCGGAAACACCATATATTTT. It yields the protein CSASGQGPGNTIYF.

V usage is TRBV18 and J usage is TRBJ1-1, with a tentative D call TRBD1 (5 bases). Trimming cost V 3 bases and J 0 bases, with 11 bases left between them. This CDR3 spans 15 amino acids. The germline V gene encodes CDR1 KGHSH and CDR2 LQKENI. The CDR3 is CASSPGPGVNTEAFF. The CDR3 DNA is TGTGCCAGCTCACCGGGACCAGGAGTGAACACTGAAGCTTTCTTT.

This clone was recorded only once. This rearrangement joins TRBV5-1 to TRBJ2-1; either TRBD1 or TRBD2 may fit D (5 bases each). The CDR3 is 11 amino acids. Trimming took 4 bases from V and 14 from J, leaving 13 bases between them. Germline V lookup: CDR1 SGHRS, CDR2 YFSETQ. DNA of the CDR3: TGCGCCAGCAGCCGAGGGACCGGCGAGTTCTTC. Its translation: CASSRGTGEFF.

This clone showed up many times. The genes are TRBV29-1 and TRBJ2-2; no clear D. Deletions cut 5 bases from V and 8 bases from J, with 9 bases between. The CDR3 is 11 residues long. CDR1 and CDR2 (germline): SQVTM, ANQGSEA. CDR3 sequence (DNA): TGCAGCGTTATTCGAAGAGGGGAGCTGTTTTTT. It translates to CSVIRRGELFF.

The chain is built from TRBV27 and TRBJ2-7; 8 bases are a match to TRBD2. This CDR3 region has 19 residues. Germline V lookup: CDR1 MNHEY, CDR2 SMNVEV (reference sequence). V gave up 6 bases and J gave up 0 bases; unmatched junction bases: 19. CDR3 coding DNA: TGTGCCAGCAGCCCCCTCTGGGCGGGAGGATCTCAAGGCTCCTACGAGCAGTACTTC. Its protein product is CASSPLWAGGSQGSYEQYF.

The chain has TRBV9 and TRBJ1-2, with 7 positions matching TRBD1. This CDR3 is built from 15 residues. Germline V gene lookup returns CDR1 SGDLS and CDR2 YYNGEE. V lost 3 bases, J lost 0 bases, and 5 bases stayed unmatched. In nucleotides, the CDR3 is TGTGCCAGCAGCGCCTCCGGACAGGCTAACTATGGCTACACCTTC. Protein: CASSASGQANYGYTF.

The chain recombines TRBV30 with TRBJ1-2; TRBD1 agrees at 9 bases. The CDR3 has 17 residues. Germline CDR1 and CDR2: GTSNPN and SVGIG (reference sequence). The trim removed 2 bases at V and 2 bases at J, leaving 12 bases unmatched. Written as DNA, the CDR3 is TGTGCCTGGAGTTCGGGACAGGGCATCCGTTTGAACTATGGCTACACCTTC. Translated: CAWSSGQGIRLNYGYTF.

The chain joins TRBV11-3 to TRBJ2-1; 10 nucleotides align to TRBD2. Germline V gene sequence: CDR1 SGHNT, CDR2 YENEEA. V lost 5 bases to trimming and J lost 6 bases; unmatched junction nucleotides: 10. This CDR3 comprises 16 residues. Here the CDR3 DNA reads TGTGCCAGCAGCCAGGAGCTAGCGGGAGCCGGCAATGAGCAGTTCTTC. Its protein is CASSQELAGAGNEQFF.

This clone appeared once. The chain couples TRBV10-3 to TRBJ1-5; TRBD1 matches 7 bases. The J segment lost 5 bases and the V segment lost 3 bases, leaving 10 bases of the junction unmatched. Germline CDR1 reads ENHRY; CDR2 reads SYGVKD. CDR3 length: 16 amino acids. The CDR3 loop reads CAISEVPDRVDQPQHF. For the CDR3, the DNA is TGTGCCATCAGTGAAGTCCCCGACAGGGTCGATCAGCCCCAGCATTTT.

V is TRBV18 and J is TRBJ2-5; TRBD2 aligns across 9 bases. Germline V CDR1 and CDR2: KGHSH, LQKENI. Losses at the gene ends were 6 bases for V and 4 bases for J; bases not matched to a gene: 9. The CDR3 is 15 residues long. The CDR3 loop reads CASSPNLAGSETQYF. The DNA of the CDR3 is TGTGCCAGCTCTCCTAATCTAGCGGGATCAGAGACCCAGTACTTC.

This chain uses TRBV3-1 (or the pseudogene TRBV3-2) with TRBJ2-7, with 10 bases identical to TRBD2. The CDR3 extends over 16 amino acids. CDR1 and CDR2 (germline): LGHDT, YNNKEL (reference sequence). J gave up 3 bases and V 4 bases, and 9 bases lay outside the gene matches. CDR3 sequence: CASSLNPGLANYEQYF. The CDR3 DNA reads TGTGCCAGCAGCCTGAACCCGGGACTAGCGAACTACGAGCAGTACTTC.

The chain uses TRBV28 and TRBJ2-3; 9 bases map to TRBD2. V lost 8 bases, J lost 3 bases, and 6 bases stayed unmatched. The CDR3 has 14 amino acids. Germline assignment: CDR1 MDHEN and CDR2 SYDVKM. CDR3 in DNA: TGTGCCAGCGGCGGGGGGGGAGAAACAGATACGCAGTATTTT. Protein product: CASGGGGETDTQYF.

This clone was found a few times. The V and J genes are TRBV12-3 or TRBV12-4 and TRBJ1-1; D is unclear. Trimming shortened V by 1 base and J by 7 bases, and 10 bases separated the two germline ends. This CDR3 spans 13 amino acids. The CDR3, as DNA: TGTGCCAGCAGTTTAGACCCCGGGAGTGAAGCTTTCTTT. Protein: CASSLDPGSEAFF.

The V and J genes are TRBV2 and TRBJ1-2; 9 positions match TRBD1. V trimming: 11 bases; J trimming: 3 bases; junction bases outside the gene matches: 7. The CDR3 length is 13 residues. Germline V CDR1 and CDR2: SNHLY, FYNNEI. In DNA, the CDR3 is TGTGCCGGTGGGACAGGGATTGACTATGGCTACACCTTC. It codes for CAGGTGIDYGYTF. The entire variable domain, with the rest obtained from reference TRBV2 and TRBJ1-2, is as follows: EPEVTQTPSHQVTQMGQEVILRCVPISNHLYFYWYRQILGQKVEFLVSFYNNEISEKSEIFDDQFSVERPDGSNFTLKIRSTKLEDSAMYFCAGGTGIDYGYTFGSGTRLTVV.

The chain combines TRBV4-3 with TRBJ2-1; D gene unclear. Trimming left V 4 bases short and J 3 bases short, with 13 bases between. CDR3 length: 15 amino acids. Germline V lookup: CDR1 LGHNA, CDR2 YSLEER. For the CDR3, the DNA is TGCGCCAGCAGCCGGTCGACGGACCACTACAATGAGCAGTTCTTC. Translated: CASSRSTDHYNEQFF.